This T cell receptor beta chain is drawn from a study of blood T cell repertoires in COVID-19 (dated by TCRdb to the early 2020s). Regarding the complete study: Samples from collaborators originated in the United States, Italy and Spain and spanned both the acute and convalescent phases of COVID-19. Sample metadata almost always included a de-identified subject ID, COVID-19 status, age in years and sex. The material from the prospective study consisted of cDNA or gDNA derived from T cells, B-cell-depleted T cells, or PBMCs. Deeply sampled blood TCRbeta repertoires from subjects exposed to, actively infected with, or recovered from COVID-19 were included in the dataset. HLA class I and class II types, where available, came from metadata supplied by the sample provider rather than from assay-based typing. The samples were drawn from the first 160 participants of the ongoing ImmuneRACE study and from 1,254 subjects provided by 6 global collaborators. A freely available public database, intended as a resource for researchers studying the immune response to SARS-CoV-2, is where the repertoires were released. What the study reported, not specific to this receptor: The quantity of clinical and demographic metadata differed by source and by participant and was supplied without curation.

TCRbeta CDR3 regions were amplified from genomic DNA by means of the immunoSEQ Assay, a bias-controlled multiplex PCR. The original methods were these. The number of nucleated cells in each sample was estimated by amplification of reference gene primers within the assay. To quantify the absolute abundance of each unique TCRbeta CDR3 rearrangement, sequence reads were collapsed and filtered. For each sample, productive Simpson clonality was calculated as the square root of Simpson's diversity index across productive rearrangements. TCRdb re-hosts the immuneACCESS table, in-frame sequences only. Its copies lack some clones; in the studies checked, an unresolved V gene accounts for under half of them, and the cause for the rest is not known. For V, J and clone size, that table is used; D and trimming come from the DNA. This sample has 250,000 or so clones in its table, and over 80% of those were observed once. The ten largest account for about 1.5% of the sample.

Here V drops 8 bases and J drops 11 bases, and the junction holds 8 bases not matched to any gene. The CDR3 holds 12 amino acids from the cysteine to the phenylalanine. Kept here is only the CDR3 DNA, which spans 36 bases and is read in frame from base 1. Based on the germline V gene, the CDR1 and CDR2 sequences are SGHAT and FQNNGV. About this clone itself: Its antigen remains unidentified. It has no much larger one-base neighbor in the sample; base qualities were not kept.

A second Seattle source provided samples from volunteer blood donors who had recovered from COVID-19. Whole blood was collected in K2EDTA tubes by collaborating institutions according to the institutions' own protocols. For TCRbeta analysis, collaborators shipped samples as frozen whole blood, isolated PBMCs, or DNA extracted from either of those sample types. The clonotype was recovered from a woman aged 40 to 49 who had recovered from COVID-19. This chain is built from TRBV11-2 and TRBJ2-1, with 8 middle bases fitting TRBD2. The material sequenced was peripheral blood. CDR3 reads: CASRGGGTKQFF. The DNA reads TGTGCCAGCCGGGGGGGCGGGACCAAGCAGTTCTTC.